This T cell receptor (beta chain) was sequenced in a study of blood T cell repertoires in COVID-19. The repertoire was sequenced with immunoSEQ multiplex PCR; TCRdb's copy has only in-frame clones and lacks some. The table includes 200,000 to 250,000 clones, 83% detected once. With 5 bases clipped from V and 5 bases from J, the junction kept 9 bases outside the gene matches. Germline V lookup: CDR1 SGHTA, CDR2 FQGTGA. This CDR3 has 16 residues. Sequenced sample: PBMCs or T cells enriched from blood (not recorded which). The chain employs TRBV7-3 and TRBJ2-3, with 11 nucleotides matching TRBD2. The TCR sequence derives from a woman in her forties who had been exposed to COVID-19. CDR3 loop: CASSRGGTSGRDTQYF. CDR3 DNA sequence: TGTGCCAGCAGCCGGGGAGGGACTAGCGGAAGAGATACGCAGTATTTT.